These T cell receptor beta chains were read from a single sample in a study of blood T cell repertoires in COVID-19. Only in-frame clones appear in the TCRdb table, and some are missing; sequencing was by immunoSEQ multiplex PCR. The sample has almost 200,000 clones, 70% to 90% seen once. Sequences were obtained from PBMCs or T cells enriched from blood (not recorded which). All receptors come from a woman in her late teens or twenties who had recovered from COVID-19. The CDR3 runs from the conserved cysteine through the conserved F or W. D genes are given only for firm matches. For some rows the clone size is stated as once, few or many, or as a class when expanded; others skip it.

abundance: NA
d_gene: NA
v_gene: TRBV12-3/TRBV12-4
j_gene: TRBJ1-5
CDR3aa: CASSASGQPQHF
CDR3nt: TGTGCCAGCAGCGCGTCGGGACAGCCCCAGCATTTT

abundance: NA
d_gene: NA
v_gene: TRBV6-5
j_gene: TRBJ1-6
CDR3aa: CASSYSKGRDSPLHF
CDR3nt: TGTGCCAGCAGTTACTCGAAGGGCAGGGATTCACCCCTCCACTTT

abundance: NA
d_gene: TRBD1
v_gene: TRBV27
j_gene: TRBJ1-5
CDR3aa: CASSLSARGSQPQHF
CDR3nt: TGTGCCAGCAGTTTATCGGCCAGGGGGAGTCAGCCCCAGCATTTT

abundance: once
d_gene: NA
v_gene: TRBV18
j_gene: TRBJ2-1
CDR3aa: CASSPIPQIHNIGQFF
CDR3nt: TGTGCCAGCTCACCAATACCACAGATTCACAATATAGGGCAGTTCTTC

abundance: NA
d_gene: NA
v_gene: TRBV7-2
j_gene: TRBJ1-1
CDR3aa: CASSFRARWTGTLETEAFF
CDR3nt: TGTGCCAGCAGCTTCCGAGCCCGCTGGACCGGGACATTGGAGACTGAAGCTTTCTTT

abundance: NA
d_gene: TRBD2
v_gene: TRBV2
j_gene: TRBJ2-2
CDR3aa: CASSENPAGAANTGELFF
CDR3nt: TGTGCCAGCAGTGAAAACCCAGCGGGGGCGGCGAACACCGGGGAGCTGTTTTTT

abundance: NA
d_gene: NA
v_gene: TRBV4-1
j_gene: TRBJ1-5
CDR3aa: CASSYKQGGDQPQHF
CDR3nt: TGCGCCAGCAGCTACAAACAGGGAGGGGATCAGCCCCAGCATTTT

abundance: NA
d_gene: NA
v_gene: TRBV5-1
j_gene: TRBJ2-2
CDR3aa: CASSLGPGNTGELFF
CDR3nt: TGCGCCAGCAGCTTGGGACCAGGAAACACCGGGGAGCTGTTTTTT

abundance: NA
d_gene: NA
v_gene: TRBV28
j_gene: TRBJ2-7
CDR3aa: CASSFRGALNEQYF
CDR3nt: TGTGCCAGCAGTTTTCGGGGGGCATTGAACGAGCAGTACTTC

abundance: NA
d_gene: NA
v_gene: TRBV18
j_gene: TRBJ1-5
CDR3aa: CASSPSPLLDRSDQPQHF
CDR3nt: TGTGCCAGCTCACCGAGCCCCCTCCTTGACAGGTCCGATCAGCCCCAGCATTTT

abundance: NA
d_gene: NA
v_gene: TRBV12-3/TRBV12-4
j_gene: TRBJ1-2
CDR3aa: CASSPPGNYGYTF
CDR3nt: TGTGCCAGCAGTCCCCCGGGTAACTATGGCTACACCTTC

abundance: NA
d_gene: NA
v_gene: TRBV5-4
j_gene: TRBJ1-1
CDR3aa: CASSLGRGDTEAFF
CDR3nt: TGTGCCAGCAGCTTGGGGAGGGGTGACACTGAAGCTTTCTTT

abundance: NA
d_gene: TRBD1
v_gene: TRBV25-1
j_gene: TRBJ2-5
CDR3aa: CASSPATGEETQYF
CDR3nt: TGTGCCAGCAGTCCCGCCACAGGGGAAGAGACCCAGTACTTC

abundance: NA
d_gene: TRBD2
v_gene: TRBV11-2
j_gene: TRBJ2-7
CDR3aa: CASSLVVAGDGGEQYF
CDR3nt: TGTGCCAGCAGCTTAGTTGTAGCGGGGGACGGCGGGGAGCAGTACTTC

abundance: NA
d_gene: NA
v_gene: TRBV9
j_gene: TRBJ2-3
CDR3aa: CASSVGEPDTQYF
CDR3nt: TGTGCCAGCAGCGTAGGGGAGCCAGATACGCAGTATTTT

abundance: NA
d_gene: TRBD1
v_gene: TRBV27
j_gene: TRBJ1-5
CDR3aa: CASRGTGGHGNQPQHF
CDR3nt: TGTGCCAGCAGGGGGACAGGGGGCCACGGCAATCAGCCCCAGCATTTT

abundance: few
d_gene: TRBD2
v_gene: TRBV20-1
j_gene: TRBJ2-7
CDR3aa: CSAGLAGEQYF
CDR3nt: TGCAGTGCGGGACTAGCGGGAGAGCAGTACTTC

abundance: NA
d_gene: NA
v_gene: TRBV2
j_gene: TRBJ1-4
CDR3aa: CASRDHTGVEKLFF
CDR3nt: TGTGCCAGCAGGGACCACACGGGAGTTGAAAAACTGTTTTTT

abundance: NA
d_gene: NA
v_gene: TRBV5-6
j_gene: TRBJ1-5
CDR3aa: CASSLGPSNQPQHF
CDR3nt: TGTGCCAGCAGCCTGGGGCCTAGCAATCAGCCCCAGCATTTT

abundance: few
d_gene: TRBD2
v_gene: TRBV4-1
j_gene: TRBJ2-3
CDR3aa: CASSQGVGWGGGLLGTDTQYF
CDR3nt: TGCGCCAGCAGCCAAGGGGTCGGTTGGGGCGGGGGACTCCTGGGGACAGATACGCAGTATTTT

abundance: NA
d_gene: NA
v_gene: TRBV2
j_gene: TRBJ2-3
CDR3aa: CASSEDGSTDTQYF
CDR3nt: TGTGCCAGCAGTGAAGACGGGAGCACAGATACGCAGTATTTT

abundance: NA
d_gene: NA
v_gene: TRBV5-6
j_gene: TRBJ2-1
CDR3aa: CASSPLGRGGEQFF
CDR3nt: TGTGCCAGCAGCCCGTTGGGCAGGGGTGGGGAGCAGTTCTTC

abundance: NA
d_gene: TRBD1
v_gene: TRBV3-1/TRBV3-2
j_gene: TRBJ2-1
CDR3aa: CASSLGQGAPNEQFF
CDR3nt: TGTGCCAGCAGCCTGGGACAGGGGGCCCCAAATGAGCAGTTCTTC

abundance: NA
d_gene: TRBD1
v_gene: TRBV19
j_gene: TRBJ1-1
CDR3aa: CASSRGQTPLDTFF
CDR3nt: TGTGCCAGTAGTAGGGGACAGACTCCGCTCGATACTTTCTTT

abundance: many
d_gene: TRBD2
v_gene: TRBV4-2
j_gene: TRBJ2-7
CDR3aa: CASSQEGSGGAHEQYF
CDR3nt: TGTGCCAGCAGCCAAGAGGGTAGCGGGGGGGCCCACGAGCAGTACTTC

abundance: NA
d_gene: NA
v_gene: TRBV6-1
j_gene: TRBJ1-1
CDR3aa: CASSEWSGAGGEAFF
CDR3nt: TGTGCCAGCAGTGAATGGTCAGGGGCGGGAGGTGAAGCTTTCTTT

abundance: NA
d_gene: NA
v_gene: TRBV9
j_gene: TRBJ2-7
CDR3aa: CASSVAGRGVDEQYF
CDR3nt: TGTGCCAGCAGCGTAGCAGGGCGCGGTGTCGACGAGCAGTACTTC

abundance: once
d_gene: NA
v_gene: TRBV2
j_gene: TRBJ2-1
CDR3aa: CAIEAGYNEQFF
CDR3nt: TGTGCCATAGAGGCGGGTTACAATGAGCAGTTCTTC

abundance: NA
d_gene: NA
v_gene: TRBV4-1
j_gene: TRBJ1-2
CDR3aa: CASSRKTKGLFYGYTF
CDR3nt: TGCGCCAGCAGCCGAAAAACGAAGGGACTGTTCTATGGCTACACCTTC

abundance: NA
d_gene: NA
v_gene: TRBV28
j_gene: TRBJ1-2
CDR3aa: CASSLEAGFSGYTF
CDR3nt: TGTGCCAGCAGTTTAGAGGCCGGGTTTAGCGGCTACACCTTC

abundance: NA
d_gene: TRBD1
v_gene: TRBV7-3
j_gene: TRBJ1-2
CDR3aa: CASSPGTGGGGYTF
CDR3nt: TGTGCCAGCAGCCCCGGGACAGGGGGCGGTGGCTACACCTTC

abundance: few
d_gene: TRBD1
v_gene: TRBV28
j_gene: TRBJ1-6
CDR3aa: CASSLRTGYNSPLHF
CDR3nt: TGTGCCAGCAGCCTTAGGACAGGGTATAATTCACCCCTCCACTTT

abundance: NA
d_gene: TRBD1
v_gene: TRBV2
j_gene: TRBJ1-2
CDR3aa: CASSEDRGREGYTF
CDR3nt: TGTGCCAGCAGTGAAGACAGGGGGCGCGAAGGCTACACCTTC

abundance: NA
d_gene: NA
v_gene: TRBV9
j_gene: TRBJ2-7
CDR3aa: CASSARGSAMGYEQYF
CDR3nt: TGTGCCAGCAGCGCCCGGGGGTCAGCTATGGGCTACGAGCAGTACTTC

abundance: NA
d_gene: NA
v_gene: TRBV23-1
j_gene: TRBJ2-5
CDR3aa: CVVQETQYF
CDR3nt: TGCGTCGTTCAAGAGACCCAGTACTTC

abundance: NA
d_gene: NA
v_gene: TRBV5-1
j_gene: TRBJ1-6
CDR3aa: CASSDPGSSYNSPLHF
CDR3nt: TGCGCCAGCAGCGACCCCGGGAGCTCCTATAATTCACCCCTCCACTTT

abundance: NA
d_gene: NA
v_gene: TRBV2
j_gene: TRBJ1-4
CDR3aa: CASSENRVGEKLFF
CDR3nt: TGTGCCAGCAGTGAAAACAGGGTTGGTGAAAAACTGTTTTTT

abundance: few
d_gene: NA
v_gene: TRBV6-5
j_gene: TRBJ2-6
CDR3aa: CASSSRVSGANVLTF
CDR3nt: TGTGCCAGCAGTTCGAGGGTCTCTGGGGCCAACGTCCTGACTTTC

abundance: NA
d_gene: NA
v_gene: TRBV11-2
j_gene: TRBJ1-3
CDR3aa: CASILGGSGNTIYF
CDR3nt: TGTGCCAGCATCTTGGGGGGCTCTGGAAACACCATATATTTT

abundance: NA
d_gene: NA
v_gene: TRBV18
j_gene: TRBJ1-1
CDR3aa: CASSLTGQTEAFF
CDR3nt: TGTGCCAGCTCACTTACCGGACAAACTGAAGCTTTCTTT

abundance: few
d_gene: TRBD1
v_gene: TRBV2
j_gene: TRBJ2-5
CDR3aa: CASTGVWETQYF
CDR3nt: TGTGCCAGTACAGGGGTTTGGGAGACCCAGTACTTC

abundance: NA
d_gene: NA
v_gene: TRBV19
j_gene: TRBJ2-1
CDR3aa: CASSIGWGDSSYNEQFF
CDR3nt: TGTGCCAGTAGTATAGGGTGGGGGGACAGCTCCTACAATGAGCAGTTCTTC

abundance: NA
d_gene: TRBD1
v_gene: TRBV5-1
j_gene: TRBJ1-5
CDR3aa: CASSLQGLSNQPQHF
CDR3nt: TGCGCCAGCAGCTTACAGGGGTTGAGCAATCAGCCCCAGCATTTT

abundance: NA
d_gene: NA
v_gene: TRBV3-1/TRBV3-2
j_gene: TRBJ1-3
CDR3aa: CASLGSGNTIYF
CDR3nt: TGTGCCAGCCTAGGCTCTGGAAACACCATATATTTT

abundance: NA
d_gene: NA
v_gene: TRBV30
j_gene: TRBJ2-2
CDR3aa: CAWSPGGANTGELFF
CDR3nt: TGTGCCTGGAGTCCTGGCGGGGCCAACACCGGGGAGCTGTTTTTT

abundance: once
d_gene: NA
v_gene: TRBV12-3/TRBV12-4
j_gene: TRBJ1-2
CDR3aa: CASSLEGSGYTF
CDR3nt: TGTGCCAGCAGTTTGGAGGGATCGGGCTACACCTTC

abundance: NA
d_gene: NA
v_gene: TRBV4-2
j_gene: TRBJ1-2
CDR3aa: CASSQDSYGYTF
CDR3nt: TGTGCCAGCAGCCAAGACAGCTATGGCTACACCTTC